The 25 T cell receptor beta chains below come from one sample, sequenced in a study of cytomegalovirus exposure and HLA in healthy donors. Primers for the PCR totalled 60 Vbeta and 13 Jbeta. Clones were sequenced by immunoSEQ multiplex PCR, and TCRdb holds only the in-frame ones, with some missing. The sample has about 160,000 clones; roughly 85% are singletons. Sequenced material: PBMCs. These receptor sequences come from a male donor in good health and CMV-seropositive.

This clone was seen a few times. The chain has TRBV15 and TRBJ1-5, with 7 bases fitting TRBD1. The CDR3 runs to 17 residues. The junction had 9 bases not matched to a gene; V was cut back by 0 bases and J by 4 bases. Germline assignment: CDR1 LNHNV and CDR2 YYDKDF (reference sequence). The CDR3 region is CATSRDGPTGENQPQHF. The CDR3 DNA reads as TGTGCCACCAGCAGAGATGGGCCAACAGGGGAAAATCAGCCCCAGCATTTT. Full variable domain (remainder filled in from reference TRBV15 and TRBJ1-5): DAMVIQNPRYQVTQFGKPVTLSCSQTLNHNVMYWYQQKSSQAPKLLFHYYDKDFNNEADTPDNFQSRRPNTSFCFLDIRSPGLGDTAMYLCATSRDGPTGENQPQHFGDGTRLSIL.

The chain carries TRBV6-1 and TRBJ1-5, with D unclear. The V gene's germline CDR1 is MNHNS and CDR2 SASEGT. The CDR3 extends over 13 amino acids. CDR3 sequence reads: CGTSGRVDQPQHF. The CDR3 region has the DNA TGTGGCACCTCGGGGAGGGTGGATCAGCCCCAGCATTTT.

This clone was seen just once. The V gene is TRBV5-1, the J gene TRBJ2-1; TRBD2 might be the D (7 bases). V lost 4 bases and J 8 bases, leaving 19 bases between the germline ends. Germline-derived CDR1 and CDR2 are SGHRS and YFSETQ. This CDR3 contains 15 residues. This chain's CDR3 is CASSPIWGGNDEQFF. For the CDR3, the DNA is TGCGCCAGCAGCCCCATTTGGGGGGGCAACGATGAGCAGTTCTTC.

V and J are TRBV5-1 and TRBJ1-2, with D hard to call. Trimming left V 3 bases short and J 4 bases short, with 13 bases between. The CDR3 spans 14 residues. Germline V gene data show CDR1 as SGHRS and CDR2 as YFSETQ. CDR3 sequence: CASSSRTESYGYTF. The CDR3 DNA is TGCGCCAGCAGCTCCAGGACTGAGTCCTATGGCTACACCTTC.

The CDR3 protein is CASRQTGSANYGYTF. CDR3 DNA sequence: TGTGCCAGCAGGCAAACAGGGTCCGCTAACTATGGCTACACCTTC. V gene TRBV2 combines with J gene TRBJ1-2; tentative D call: TRBD1 (6 bases). Germline-derived CDR1 and CDR2 are SNHLY and FYNNEI. This CDR3 contains 15 residues. V was clipped by 6 bases and J by 0 bases, with 14 bases between them.

This clone has just one count. This chain connects TRBV7-2 to TRBJ2-3, with unresolved D. Per the germline V gene, CDR1 is SGHTA and CDR2 is FQGNSA. The CDR3 has 14 amino acids. Trimming stripped 4 bases from V and 7 bases from J, with 15 bases between. The chain's CDR3 is CASSSPMSAYTQYF. For the CDR3, the DNA is TGTGCCAGCAGCTCTCCGATGTCCGCGTATACGCAGTATTTT. Combining the CDR3 with reference TRBV7-2 and TRBJ2-3 gives the whole variable domain GAGVSQSPSNKVTEKGKDVELRCDPISGHTALYWYRQSLGQGLEFLIYFQGNSAPDKSGLPSDRFSAERTGGSVSTLTIQRTQQEDSAVYLCASSSPMSAYTQYFGPGTRLTVL.

V is TRBV27 and J is TRBJ2-7; D is possibly TRBD2 (6 bases). The CDR3 spans 13 residues. V gave up 3 bases and J gave up 4 bases, with 10 bases separating them. Germline V gene sequence: CDR1 MNHEY, CDR2 SMNVEV (reference sequence). Written as DNA, the CDR3 is TGTGCCAGCAGTTTCGGGAGCGGGTACGAGCAGTACTTC. Translation: CASSFGSGYEQYF.

V is TRBV20-1 and J is TRBJ1-2, with D perhaps matching TRBD1 (5 bases). The CDR3 has 11 amino acids. Trimming shortened V by 6 bases and J by 6 bases, and 11 bases separated the two germline ends. Germline CDR1 and CDR2: DFQATT and SNEGSKA (reference sequence). This CDR3 reads CSAREGDGYTF. For the CDR3, the DNA is TGCAGTGCCCGAGAAGGGGATGGCTACACCTTC.

CDR3 sequence reads: CASSADWNSGNTIYF. CDR3 DNA: TGTGCCAGCAGCGCGGACTGGAACTCTGGAAACACCATATATTTT. The chain uses TRBV11-2 and TRBJ1-3; D is unclear. The length of the CDR3 is 15 residues. Per germline, CDR1 SGHAT and CDR2 FQNNGV. Deletions cut 5 bases from V and 0 bases from J, with 11 bases between.

The genes are TRBV7-8 and TRBJ1-2; perhaps TRBD1 as D (5 bases). V lost 5 bases and J 4 bases, leaving 14 bases between the germline ends. There are 14 residues in the CDR3. CDR1 and CDR2 from the germline V gene are SGHVS and FQNEAQ. The DNA of the CDR3 is TGTGCCAGCAGCCACGACGGGACTACCTATGGCTACACCTTC. Protein sequence: CASSHDGTTYGYTF.

The sample holds a few counts of this clone. The chain links TRBV10-1 to TRBJ2-1; 9 nucleotides line up with TRBD1. The CDR3 consists of 16 residues. Losses at the gene ends were 8 bases for V and 4 bases for J; bases not matched to a gene: 12. The germline gives CDR1 WNHNN, CDR2 SYGVQD (reference sequence). CDR3 protein: CASRHIRGQGYNEQFF. For the CDR3, the DNA is TGCGCCAGCCGTCACATAAGGGGACAGGGTTACAATGAGCAGTTCTTC.

The genes are TRBV19 and TRBJ2-1, with D possibly TRBD1 on 6 matching bases. The CDR3 runs 14 residues. Germline V gives CDR1 LNHDA, CDR2 SQIVND (reference sequence). The V end lost 7 bases, the J end lost 0 bases, and 10 bases lay between the germline ends. The CDR3 region is CASTRGGSYNEQFF. In DNA form, the CDR3 reads TGTGCCAGTACCAGGGGCGGCTCCTACAATGAGCAGTTCTTC.

The J gene is TRBJ2-4, the V gene TRBV9; TRBD1 might be the D (5 bases). Per the germline V gene, CDR1 is SGDLS and CDR2 is YYNGEE. The CDR3 is 13 residues long. Trimming left V 0 bases short and J 12 bases short, with 13 bases between. CDR3 in DNA: TGTGCCAGCAGCGTAGATCCAGGGCAGCATCAGTACTTC. This gives the protein CASSVDPGQHQYF.

This clone was observed at least ten times. V and J are TRBV5-6 and TRBJ1-2; the match to TRBD1 covers 9 bases. V dropped 2 bases and J dropped 4; count of bases not matched to a gene: 6. This CDR3 is built from 15 residues. CDR1 is SGHDT and CDR2 is YYEEEE in the germline V gene. CDR3 bases: TGTGCCAGCAGCTTCCGGGACAGGGTTCCCTATGGCTACACCTTC. Translating gives CASSFRDRVPYGYTF.

This clone was detected once. The chain carries TRBV5-1 and TRBJ2-6; D not certain. Trimming removed 2 bases from V and 4 bases from J, with 10 bases in between. Germline CDR1 and CDR2: SGHRS and YFSETQ. CDR3 size: 15 residues. CDR3 loop: CASSFVVRGANVLTF. The CDR3, as DNA: TGCGCCAGCAGCTTCGTGGTGAGAGGGGCCAACGTCCTGACTTTC.

The genes are TRBV19 and TRBJ1-5; D is ambiguous. There are 17 residues in the CDR3. V lost 0 bases and J 0 bases, leaving 12 bases between the germline ends. CDR1 and CDR2 (germline): LNHDA, SQIVND (reference sequence). The CDR3 DNA reads TGTGCCAGTAGTATAGATCTGGGGAGATATAGCAATCAGCCCCAGCATTTT. Translated: CASSIDLGRYSNQPQHF.

This clone appeared once. The chain couples TRBV9 to TRBJ2-3; 7 bases align to TRBD1. The CDR3 has 15 amino acids. In germline, CDR1 is SGDLS, CDR2 YYNGEE. With V trimmed by 4 bases and J by 1 base, 6 bases remained unmatched. CDR3 residues: CASSLRQGGTDTQYF. CDR3 DNA: TGTGCCAGCAGCTTGCGACAGGGTGGCACAGATACGCAGTATTTT.

The chain is built from TRBV29-1 and TRBJ2-5; no firm D call. Per germline, CDR1 SQVTM and CDR2 ANQGSEA. Trimming took off 6 bases at V and 5 bases at J, with 10 bases between the two ends. The CDR3 loop spans 11 amino acids. The CDR3 region has the DNA TGCAGCGTCGCCCCCGGGGAGACCCAGTACTTC. Translation gives CSVAPGETQYF.

V usage is TRBV7-2 and J usage is TRBJ1-5; possibly TRBD1 for D (6 bases). Trimming took 7 bases from V and 2 from J, leaving 15 bases between them. The CDR3 runs 15 residues. Looked up from germline, CDR1 is SGHTA and CDR2 is FQGNSA. This CDR3 is CASTLRAGGNQPQHF. Here the CDR3 DNA reads TGTGCCAGCACCCTTCGGGCAGGGGGCAATCAGCCCCAGCATTTT.

This chain uses TRBV19 with TRBJ1-6; possible D gene TRBD1, 5 bases. The CDR3 has 17 amino acids. V shed 9 bases and J shed 2 bases, with 20 bases lying between them. Germline V lookup: CDR1 LNHDA, CDR2 SQIVND (reference sequence). CDR3 nucleotide sequence: TGTGCCAGGATCCGGGAGACAGAGCCAACCTATAATTCACCCCTCCACTTT. Translating it yields CARIRETEPTYNSPLHF.

The chain is built from TRBV27 and TRBJ2-1; TRBD1 matches 9 bases. This CDR3 comprises 15 residues. The V gene end was trimmed by 7 bases and the J gene end by 8 bases; junction bases not matched to a gene: 12. Per germline, CDR1 MNHEY and CDR2 SMNVEV (reference sequence). CDR3 DNA: TGTGCCAGCAATATTCGGGGACAGGGTTTCGATGAGCAGTTCTTC. It encodes CASNIRGQGFDEQFF.

The rearrangement joins TRBV19 to TRBJ2-1; TRBD1 aligns across 9 bases. After removal of 6 bases from V and 6 bases from J, the junction contained 3 bases not matched to a gene. Looked up from germline, CDR1 is LNHDA and CDR2 is SQIVND (reference sequence). CDR3 length: 13 amino acids. CDR3 residues: CASRGQGINEQFF. The DNA of the CDR3 is TGTGCCAGTAGGGGACAGGGAATCAATGAGCAGTTCTTC.

The rearrangement links TRBV9 to TRBJ2-1, with 10 bases identical to TRBD2. The CDR3 has 14 amino acids. V lost 5 bases, J lost 3 bases, and 2 bases stayed unmatched. CDR1 is SGDLS, CDR2 YYNGEE, per germline. CDR3 residues: CASSPSGSYNEQFF. As DNA, the CDR3 is TGTGCCAGCAGTCCTAGCGGGAGCTACAATGAGCAGTTCTTC.

The chain joins TRBV30 to TRBJ1-6, with 9 nucleotides matching TRBD1. Looked up from germline, CDR1 is GTSNPN and CDR2 is SVGIG (reference sequence). V lost 0 bases, J lost 0 bases, and 6 bases stayed unmatched. CDR3 length: 18 amino acids. The DNA for the CDR3 is TGTGCCTGGAGTGTTGGGACAGGGAGAACCTCCTATAATTCACCCCTCCACTTT. As protein: CAWSVGTGRTSYNSPLHF. The variable domain in full, with the rest retrieved from reference TRBV30 and TRBJ1-6, is SQTIHQWPATLVQPVGSPLSLECTVEGTSNPNLYWYRQAAGRGLQLLFYSVGIGQISSEVPQNLSASRPQDRQFILSSKKLLLSDSGFYLCAWSVGTGRTSYNSPLHFGNGTRLTVT.

The chain uses TRBV4-3 and TRBJ1-5; D unclear. Germline CDR1 LGHNA, CDR2 YSLEER. The V end lost 7 bases, the J end lost 0 bases, and 10 bases lay between the germline ends. CDR3 length equals 14 residues. This CDR3 is CASKPADSNQPQHF. As DNA, the CDR3 is TGCGCCAGCAAGCCTGCGGATAGCAATCAGCCCCAGCATTTT.